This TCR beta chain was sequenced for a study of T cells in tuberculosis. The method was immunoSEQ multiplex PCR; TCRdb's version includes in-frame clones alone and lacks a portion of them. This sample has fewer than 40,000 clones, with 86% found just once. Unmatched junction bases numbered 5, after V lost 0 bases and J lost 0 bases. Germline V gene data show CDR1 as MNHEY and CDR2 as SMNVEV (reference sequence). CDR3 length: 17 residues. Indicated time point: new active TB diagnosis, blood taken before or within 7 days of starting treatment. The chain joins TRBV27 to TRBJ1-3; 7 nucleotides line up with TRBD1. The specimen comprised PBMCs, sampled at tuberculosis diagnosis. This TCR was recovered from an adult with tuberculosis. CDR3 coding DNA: TGTGCCAGCAGTTTATCAGGACAGGAAGACTCTGGAAACACCATATATTTT. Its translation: CASSLSGQEDSGNTIYF.